This T cell receptor (beta chain) was obtained from a study of T cell responses to AZD1222 COVID-19 vaccine. Whole-study results and caveats: Spike as a whole was targeted by vaccine-associated CD4 TCRs, dominant at 160-218 and 743-854. It was only after the peak T cell response that any repertoires were sampled. Baseline testing showed seropositivity in only a handful of AZD1222 recipients.

Trimming took 4 bases from V and 2 from J; bases not matched to a gene: 9. This CDR3 is 17 amino acids long. CDR1 MNHEY and CDR2 SMNVEV come from the germline V gene (reference sequence). A remark on this clone: What it binds is unknown.

The protocol was immunoSEQ multiplex PCR, while the TCRdb copy is restricted to in-frame clones and leaves out a portion. Found here are roughly 180,000 clones, about nine tenths of them singletons; the top ten hold approximately 2.5%. Sample: peripheral blood, taken on day 0 of AZD1222 vaccination. The J gene is TRBJ2-7, the V gene TRBV27; 12 nucleotides align to TRBD2. The sequence was collected from an adult in good health. The CDR3 nucleotides read TGTGCCAGCAGTTCCCTCTCTAGCGGGAGGGCAACCTACGAGCAGTACTTC. It translates to CASSSLSSGRATYEQYF.